The clone carrying this T cell receptor (beta chain) showed up just once. Antigen: not known. The trim removed 3 bases at V and 1 base at J, leaving 7 bases unmatched. The CDR3 is 17 residues long. Germline CDR1 MGHRA, CDR2 YSYEKL. The data originate from a study of response to subunit inactivated influenza vaccine. Study-level points and caveats: Only a handful of new T cells, the authors suggested, are recruited with each seasonal influenza vaccination.

MiXCR, run by TCRdb on the RT-PCR reads, gives a single entry per CDR3 protein. In the table there are 750,000 to 850,000 distinct CDR3 sequences, under 20% of which are singletons. Sequenced here: PBMCs from blood, sampled more than 4 days after vaccination. This clonotype originated in a man aged 50 or older who received an inactivated influenza vaccine. V gene TRBV4-1 combines with J gene TRBJ2-5, with TRBD1 matching over 11 bases. CDR3 residues: CASSQVPGQGVQETQYF. The CDR3 DNA is TGCGCCAGCAGCCAGGTTCCGGGACAGGGGGTCCAAGAGACCCAGTACTTC.